These T cell receptor beta chains were read from a single sample in a study of cytomegalovirus exposure and HLA in healthy donors. The method was immunoSEQ multiplex PCR; TCRdb's version includes in-frame clones alone and lacks a portion of them. The sample lists roughly 300,000 clones; about nine tenths were seen once. The sequenced material came from PBMCs. The receptors derive from a woman under 30 in good health and CMV-seronegative. Each CDR3 is given with its conserved first and last residue. Fields, in order: clone size, V gene, D gene, J gene, CDR3 protein, CDR3 DNA. D genes are given only for firm matches. Not every row has a clone size; where given, it reads once, few, many or a size class.

.,TRBV7-2,TRBD2,TRBJ2-7,CASSSSGSSAYEQYF,TGTGCCAGCAGCTCCAGCGGGAGCTCCGCGTACGAGCAGTACTTC
.,TRBV29-1,TRBD2,TRBJ2-3,CSALGLAPITDTQYF,TGCAGCGCATTGGGACTAGCTCCGATCACAGATACGCAGTATTTT
.,TRBV6-4,TRBD2,TRBJ2-1,CASSDSRTSGIDEQFF,TGTGCCAGCAGTGACTCGAGGACTAGCGGGATCGATGAGCAGTTCTTC
once,TRBV7-8,TRBD1,TRBJ2-7,CASSPGTGEYEQYF,TGTGCCAGCAGCCCAGGGACAGGGGAGTACGAGCAGTACTTC
.,TRBV4-3,.,TRBJ2-3,CASSQRASTDTQYF,TGCGCCAGCAGCCAGCGGGCGAGCACAGATACGCAGTATTTT
.,TRBV9,.,TRBJ1-1,CASSGGSAGTEAFF,TGTGCCAGCAGCGGAGGGAGCGCCGGCACTGAAGCTTTCTTT
.,TRBV20-1,.,TRBJ2-5,CSASRWETQYF,TGCAGTGCTAGCAGGTGGGAGACCCAGTACTTC
.,TRBV19,TRBD2,TRBJ2-2,CASSGLADNTGELFF,TGTGCCAGTAGCGGACTAGCTGATAACACCGGGGAGCTGTTTTTT
.,TRBV11-2,.,TRBJ1-1,CASSFEGGNTEAFF,TGTGCCAGCAGCTTCGAGGGTGGGAACACTGAAGCTTTCTTT
.,TRBV27,TRBD1,TRBJ2-7,CASSFEGQGIYEQYF,TGTGCCAGCAGTTTTGAGGGACAGGGGATTTACGAGCAGTACTTC
.,TRBV6-6,TRBD1,TRBJ1-2,CATSETGATGYTF,TGTGCCACCTCCGAAACAGGGGCAACTGGCTACACCTTC
.,TRBV5-4,.,TRBJ2-7,CASSLEAASSYEQYF,TGTGCCAGCAGCTTGGAGGCAGCTAGCTCCTACGAGCAGTACTTC
.,TRBV6-1,.,TRBJ2-7,CASSEADSVISYEQYF,TGTGCCAGCAGTGAGGCCGACAGTGTAATCTCCTACGAGCAGTACTTC
.,TRBV7-9,.,TRBJ1-3,CASSLRAANSGNTIYF,TGTGCCAGCAGCTTGCGAGCCGCGAACTCTGGAAACACCATATATTTT
.,TRBV11-3,.,TRBJ2-1,CARPPGLDEQFF,TGTGCCCGCCCCCCCGGTCTCGATGAGCAGTTCTTC
.,TRBV9,.,TRBJ2-6,CASSVFGLSSGANVLTF,TGTGCCAGCAGCGTGTTCGGACTGAGCTCTGGGGCCAACGTCCTGACTTTC
.,TRBV18,.,TRBJ2-3,CASSPTSSTDTQYF,TGTGCCAGCTCACCAACTAGCTCCACAGATACGCAGTATTTT
.,TRBV30,.,TRBJ2-7,CAVKVAPVDEQYF,TGTGCCGTCAAGGTAGCTCCCGTCGACGAGCAGTACTTC
.,TRBV11-3,.,TRBJ2-5,CASSLGSETQYF,TGTGCCAGCAGCTTGGGGAGTGAGACCCAGTACTTC
.,TRBV18,.,TRBJ2-2,CASSPARPPGELFF,TGTGCCAGCTCACCTGCCAGGCCCCCCGGGGAGCTGTTTTTT
.,TRBV5-1,.,TRBJ2-2,CASSPLDSGELFF,TGCGCCAGCAGCCCCCTCGACTCCGGGGAGCTGTTTTTT
.,TRBV5-1,TRBD1,TRBJ2-1,CASSFYRGRENEQFF,TGCGCCAGCAGCTTTTACAGGGGAAGGGAAAATGAGCAGTTCTTC
.,TRBV5-6,.,TRBJ1-3,CASSSSSSGNTIYF,TGTGCCAGCAGCTCCTCGAGCTCTGGAAACACCATATATTTT
.,TRBV29-1,.,TRBJ1-5,CSARGGDNQPQHF,TGCAGCGCCCGGGGGGGCGACAATCAGCCCCAGCATTTT